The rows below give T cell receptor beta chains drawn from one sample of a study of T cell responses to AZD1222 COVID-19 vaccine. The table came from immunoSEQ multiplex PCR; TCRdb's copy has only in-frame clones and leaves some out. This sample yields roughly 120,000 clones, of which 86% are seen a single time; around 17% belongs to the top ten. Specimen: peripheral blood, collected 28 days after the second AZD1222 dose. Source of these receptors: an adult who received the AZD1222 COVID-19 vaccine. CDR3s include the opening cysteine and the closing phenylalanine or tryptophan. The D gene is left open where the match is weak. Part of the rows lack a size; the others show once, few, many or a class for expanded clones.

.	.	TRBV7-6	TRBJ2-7	TGTGCCAGCAGCGCACTCGGGACTCTGAGGGGGTCCTACGAGCAGTACTTC	CASSALGTLRGSYEQYF
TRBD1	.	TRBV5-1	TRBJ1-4	TGCGCCAGCAGCTGGACTATGGGACAGCAGAATGAAAAACTGTTTTTT	CASSWTMGQQNEKLFF
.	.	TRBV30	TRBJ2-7	TGTGCCTGGACCGCCGGAGCCTACGAGCAGTACTTC	CAWTAGAYEQYF
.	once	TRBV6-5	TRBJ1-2	TGTGCCAGCAGATTTTCAGGGGTCTATGGCTACACCTTC	CASRFSGVYGYTF
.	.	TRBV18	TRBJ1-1	TGTGCCAGCTCACCCTCGGGGGAAAGGGGGTCTGAAGCTTTCTTT	CASSPSGERGSEAFF
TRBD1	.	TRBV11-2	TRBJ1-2	TGTGCCAGCAGCTCGAGCCCCGGGACAGCCTATGGCTACACCTTC	CASSSSPGTAYGYTF
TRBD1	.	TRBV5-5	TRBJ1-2	TGTGCCAGCAGCTTTGCCTCAGGGGGCGCGGTGGACCTCTATGGCTACACCTTC	CASSFASGGAVDLYGYTF
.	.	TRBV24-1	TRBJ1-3	TGTGCCACCAGTGATTCGCCACGGGTCGGCGGAAACACCATATATTTT	CATSDSPRVGGNTIYF
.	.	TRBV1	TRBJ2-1	TGCACCAGCAGCCAGGGGGGCTTCAACAATGAGCAGTTCTTC	CTSSQGGFNNEQFF
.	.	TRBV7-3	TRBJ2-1	TGTGCCAGCAGCTTAGCAGGGAACTCCTACAATGAGCAGTTCTTC	CASSLAGNSYNEQFF
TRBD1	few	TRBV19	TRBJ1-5	TGTGCCAGCAAGATTACAGGGGATCAGCCCCAGCATTTT	CASKITGDQPQHF
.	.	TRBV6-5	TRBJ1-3	TGTGCCAGCAGTTACGGGCAGGCTTTCTCTGGAAACACCATATATTTT	CASSYGQAFSGNTIYF
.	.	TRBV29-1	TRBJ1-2	TGCAGCGTTGGGGTGCGGGCGAACTATGGCTACACCTTC	CSVGVRANYGYTF
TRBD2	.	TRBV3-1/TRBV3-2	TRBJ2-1	TGTGCCAGCAGCATACAAGTTTTGGACAAGCGGGATCAATCCTACAATGAGCAGTTCTTC	CASSIQVLDKRDQSYNEQFF
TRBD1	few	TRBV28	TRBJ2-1	TGTGCCAGCAGTTTAACAGGGGATTACTACAATGAGCAGTTCTTC	CASSLTGDYYNEQFF
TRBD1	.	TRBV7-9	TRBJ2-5	TGTGCCAGCAGCATCGACCAGGGGGCAGTGCAAGAGACCCAGTACTTC	CASSIDQGAVQETQYF
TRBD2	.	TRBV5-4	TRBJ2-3	TGTGCCAGCAGCTTGGGGACTAGCGGGGGACTCACAGATACGCAGTATTTT	CASSLGTSGGLTDTQYF
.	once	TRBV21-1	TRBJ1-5	TGTGCCAGCAGGAGGGGGAGACATACGGCTGGTCAGCCCCAGCATTTT	CASRRGRHTAGQPQHF
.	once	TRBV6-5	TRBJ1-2	TGTGCCAGCTCCCCCGGGACCTCTAACTATGGCTACACCTTC	CASSPGTSNYGYTF
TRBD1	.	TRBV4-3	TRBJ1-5	TGCGCCAGCAGCCAAGTCAGGGGGGAGCAGCCCCAGCATTTT	CASSQVRGEQPQHF
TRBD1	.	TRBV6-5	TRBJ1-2	TGTGCCAGCAGTTACGGTAGGGGGCCGGGCTACACCTTC	CASSYGRGPGYTF
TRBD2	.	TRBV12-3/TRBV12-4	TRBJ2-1	TGTGCCAGCAGCGGGGGGGCGGGTAATGAGCAGTTCTTC	CASSGGAGNEQFF
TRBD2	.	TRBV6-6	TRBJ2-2	TGTGCCAGCAGACTCGGGACTAGCTATCCCGGGGAGCTGTTTTTT	CASRLGTSYPGELFF
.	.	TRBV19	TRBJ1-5	TGTGCCAGTAGTATAGCCGAGGGGTTTATAGGTCAGCCCCAGCATTTT	CASSIAEGFIGQPQHF
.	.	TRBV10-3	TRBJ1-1	TGTGCCATCAGCGCAGGGTATGGAACTGAAGCTTTCTTT	CAISAGYGTEAFF
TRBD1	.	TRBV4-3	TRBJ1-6	TGCGCCAGCAGCCAGATACCGGGACAGGATAATTCACCCCTCCACTTT	CASSQIPGQDNSPLHF
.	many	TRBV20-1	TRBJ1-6	TGCAGTGCTAGTCAAGGGGTTAATTCACCCCTCCACTTT	CSASQGVNSPLHF
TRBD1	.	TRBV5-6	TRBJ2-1	TGTGCCAGCAGCTTACCCGTACGACAGGGGGCATCTTCGAATGAGCAGTTCTTC	CASSLPVRQGASSNEQFF
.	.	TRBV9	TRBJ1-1	TGTGCCAGCAGCAAGAGTGCAGGGGCGCCCACTGAAGCTTTCTTT	CASSKSAGAPTEAFF
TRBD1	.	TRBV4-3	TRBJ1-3	TGCGCCAGCAGCCAAGGACAGGGGGCTGGAAACACCATATATTTT	CASSQGQGAGNTIYF
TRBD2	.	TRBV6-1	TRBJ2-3	TGTGCCAGCAGTGAACCGGGACTACGCACAGATACGCAGTATTTT	CASSEPGLRTDTQYF
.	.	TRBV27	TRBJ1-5	TGTGCCAGCAGTCCCTCTTGGGGGGCTCTCAATCAGCCCCAGCATTTT	CASSPSWGALNQPQHF
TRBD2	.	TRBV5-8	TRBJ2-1	TGTGCCAGCAGCTTGACTAGCGGAGCGGGCCCCAGAGGGAGTGAGCAGTTCTTC	CASSLTSGAGPRGSEQFF
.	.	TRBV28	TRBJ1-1	TGTGCCAGCAGTCCACCAACAGTTGACACTGAAGCTTTCTTT	CASSPPTVDTEAFF
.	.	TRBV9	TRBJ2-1	TGTGCCAGCGCTCGGGTTGGTCCCTACAATGAGCAGTTCTTC	CASARVGPYNEQFF